These T cell receptor beta chains were read from a single sample in a study of blood T cells in healthy people across ages. TCRdb independently ran MiXCR on the 5' RACE reads; one entry per CDR3 protein. The sample has 780,000 or so distinct CDR3 sequences, roughly three fifths seen once. The sequencing input was blood. The receptors derive from a man aged 40-55 years in good health. Both conserved end residues are part of each CDR3. D genes are given only for firm matches. Only part of the rows carry a size: once, few, many, or a class if the clone is expanded.

len | d_gene | j_gene | v_gene | abundance | CDR3nt | CDR3aa
12 | - | TRBJ2-7 | TRBV14 | once | TGTGCCAGCAGTGCAATGGGAACCGAGCAGTACTTC | CASSAMGTEQYF
16 | TRBD1 | TRBJ2-5 | TRBV5-1 | - | TGCGCCAGCAGCTTCCGACCGGGACAGTACCAAGAGACCCAGTACTTC | CASSFRPGQYQETQYF
15 | TRBD1 | TRBJ1-2 | TRBV12-3/TRBV12-4 | - | TGTGCCAGCAGTTTAAGCTTTTGGGACAGAAATGGCTACACCTTC | CASSLSFWDRNGYTF
15 | TRBD1 | TRBJ1-4 | TRBV12-3/TRBV12-4 | few | TGTGCCAGCAGTTTATTAGGACAGGGTGTTGAAAAACTGTTTTTT | CASSLLGQGVEKLFF
14 | - | TRBJ2-3 | TRBV12-3/TRBV12-4 | - | TGTGCCAGCAGTTTATCGGTCCCCTCAGATACGCAGTATTTT | CASSLSVPSDTQYF
13 | - | TRBJ2-3 | TRBV29-1 | - | TGCAGCGCCGGACAGCAAGGCGCAGATACGCAGTATTTT | CSAGQQGADTQYF
17 | TRBD2 | TRBJ2-1 | TRBV20-1 | - | TGCAGTGATACCGATCGGGCTAGCGGGGGGAAATACAATGAGCAGTTCTTC | CSDTDRASGGKYNEQFF
15 | - | TRBJ2-6 | TRBV7-9 | few | TGTGCCAGCAGCTTAATAGGGCGTGGGGCCAACGTCCTGACTTTC | CASSLIGRGANVLTF
15 | - | TRBJ2-5 | TRBV6-5 | - | TGTGCCAGCAGTTACTTTACAAACCTCCAAGAGACCCAGTACTTC | CASSYFTNLQETQYF
13 | - | TRBJ2-7 | TRBV6-2/TRBV6-3 | - | TGTGCCAGCAGTTCCGCTTCGTGGCACGAGCAGTACTTC | CASSSASWHEQYF
12 | - | TRBJ1-2 | TRBV29-1 | - | TGCAGCGCCAATACTCCATTGGGTGGCTACACCTTC | CSANTPLGGYTF
13 | - | TRBJ1-2 | TRBV28 | - | TGTGCCAGCAGTTCCCCGGTCCCCTATGGCTACACCTTC | CASSSPVPYGYTF
12 | - | TRBJ2-7 | TRBV10-3 | few | TGTGCCATCAGCGGGACTCACGGCGAGCAGTACTTC | CAISGTHGEQYF
11 | - | TRBJ1-2 | TRBV12-3/TRBV12-4 | - | TGTGCCAGCAGTTCTTTGGATGGCTACACCTTC | CASSSLDGYTF
13 | - | TRBJ1-2 | TRBV4-3 | - | TGCGCCAGCAGCCAAGATAGGGGTGCTGGCTACACCTTC | CASSQDRGAGYTF
12 | - | TRBJ1-2 | TRBV6-2/TRBV6-3 | - | TGTGCCAGCAGCAAAGGGGAATTTGGCTACACCTTC | CASSKGEFGYTF
18 | TRBD2 | TRBJ2-1 | TRBV10-3 | few | TGTGCCATCAAGGGCTCCCTGCTAGCGGGGGGAAGAGAGAGTGAGCAGTTCTTC | CAIKGSLLAGGRESEQFF
15 | - | TRBJ1-2 | TRBV12-3/TRBV12-4 | - | TGTGCCAGCAGTTTAAGGGCAGGGAGGGAGAATGGCTACACCTTC | CASSLRAGRENGYTF
13 | - | TRBJ1-2 | TRBV9 | once | TGTGCCAGCAGCGTTCGATCCGACTATGGCTACACCTTC | CASSVRSDYGYTF
14 | - | TRBJ1-1 | TRBV5-6 | once | TGTGCCAGCAGCTTTTATTTGATGAACACTGAAGCTTTCTTT | CASSFYLMNTEAFF
15 | - | TRBJ2-3 | TRBV7-3 | few | TGTGCCAGCAGCTTAACAGGCAGTGTCACAGATACGCAGTATTTT | CASSLTGSVTDTQYF
14 | - | TRBJ2-1 | TRBV5-6 | - | TGTGCCAGCAGCTTGTCTGGCTCTCTAAATGAGCAGTTCTTC | CASSLSGSLNEQFF
15 | TRBD1 | TRBJ2-5 | TRBV5-5 | - | TGTGTCAGCAGCCTAATGACAGGGGCCATGGAGACCCAGTACTTC | CVSSLMTGAMETQYF
15 | TRBD1 | TRBJ2-2 | TRBV6-2/TRBV6-3 | - | TGTGTCGCACGGACCGGGACAGGGAACACCGGGGAGCTGTTTTTT | CVARTGTGNTGELFF
16 | - | TRBJ2-7 | TRBV4-3 | - | TGCGCCAGCAGCCAAGGACGAGGGCCGGCTACCTACGAGCAGTACTTC | CASSQGRGPATYEQYF
17 | - | TRBJ2-6 | TRBV12-3/TRBV12-4 | - | TGTGCCAGCGGGGGTGTCGGAACTCTCTCTGGGGCCAACGTCCTGACTTTC | CASGGVGTLSGANVLTF
18 | TRBD2 | TRBJ2-3 | TRBV25-1 | - | TGTGCCAGCACAGGTGGTGAGGTGAAGACGGGGGGAACAGATACGCAGTATTTT | CASTGGEVKTGGTDTQYF
18 | - | TRBJ2-1 | TRBV4-3 | once | TGCGCCAGCAGCCCCAGCCGTAACACTGAAGCTTTCTACAATGAGCAGTTCTTC | CASSPSRNTEAFYNEQFF
13 | TRBD1 | TRBJ1-2 | TRBV6-5 | - | TGTGCCAGTCGCGAACCAGGGGGTCGAGGCTACACCTTC | CASREPGGRGYTF
15 | - | TRBJ2-3 | TRBV7-3 | few | TGTGCCAGCGCTCCCGATCGGGCGCGCACAGATACGCAGTATTTT | CASAPDRARTDTQYF
15 | - | TRBJ1-2 | TRBV18 | - | TGTGCCAGCTCGAGAGATGGGGTCCTTAACTATGGCTACACCTTC | CASSRDGVLNYGYTF
15 | - | TRBJ2-1 | TRBV7-2 | - | TGTGCCAGCAGCCGGACAGCCAGTTCCTACAATGAGCAGTTCTTC | CASSRTASSYNEQFF
15 | TRBD1 | TRBJ2-4 | TRBV24-1 | - | TGTGCCACCAGGGAATCGGACAGGGCGGGCTACGGGCAGTACTTC | CATRESDRAGYGQYF
20 | TRBD2 | TRBJ2-3 | TRBV7-9 | few | TGTGCCAGCAGCTCCAACCCGGATACTAGCGGGGGGCGTTCCCCAGATACGCAGTATTTT | CASSSNPDTSGGRSPDTQYF
12 | - | TRBJ2-1 | TRBV27 | - | TGTGCCAGCAGTCCTGGACAGTATGAGCAGTTCTTC | CASSPGQYEQFF
14 | TRBD2 | TRBJ2-7 | TRBV5-1 | - | TGCGCCAGCAGCACGACTAGCGGGAGTCGCGAGCAGTACTTC | CASSTTSGSREQYF
15 | - | TRBJ2-6 | TRBV3-1 | - | TGTGCCAGCAGCCAAGGTGTCCCTGGGGCCAACGTCCTGACTTTC | CASSQGVPGANVLTF
13 | - | TRBJ1-2 | TRBV29-1 | few | TGCAGCGTTGAACAGGGGCCTAACTATGGCTACACCTTC | CSVEQGPNYGYTF
13 | - | TRBJ1-1 | TRBV12-3/TRBV12-4 | many | TGTGCCAGCAGTTTAGGGGGGTTTGTAGGAGCTTTCTTT | CASSLGGFVGAFF
17 | TRBD2 | TRBJ2-1 | TRBV5-5 | - | TGTGCCAGCAGCTTGCGGGAGGGATTGTCCCCAGACAATGAGCAGTTCTTC | CASSLREGLSPDNEQFF
18 | TRBD2 | TRBJ2-7 | TRBV4-2 | few | TGTGCCAGCAGCCAAGGTCGGGGACTAGCGGGAGCTTACCACGAGCAGTACTTC | CASSQGRGLAGAYHEQYF